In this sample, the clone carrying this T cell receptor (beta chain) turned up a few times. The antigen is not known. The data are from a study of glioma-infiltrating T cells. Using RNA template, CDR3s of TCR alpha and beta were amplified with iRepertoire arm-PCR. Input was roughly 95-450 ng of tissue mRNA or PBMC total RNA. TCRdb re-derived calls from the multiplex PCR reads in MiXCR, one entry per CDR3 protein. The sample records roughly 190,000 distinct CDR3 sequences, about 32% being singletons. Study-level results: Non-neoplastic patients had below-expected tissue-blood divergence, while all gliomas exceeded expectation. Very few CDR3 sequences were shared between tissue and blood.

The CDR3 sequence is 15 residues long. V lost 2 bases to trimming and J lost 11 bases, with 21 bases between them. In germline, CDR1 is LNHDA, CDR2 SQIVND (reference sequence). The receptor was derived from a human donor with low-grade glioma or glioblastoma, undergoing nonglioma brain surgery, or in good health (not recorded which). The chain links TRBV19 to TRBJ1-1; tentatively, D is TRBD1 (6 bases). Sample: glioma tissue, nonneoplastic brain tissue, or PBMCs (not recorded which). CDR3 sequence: CASSISPGGTPEAFF. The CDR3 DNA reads TGTGCCAGTAGTATATCCCCCGGAGGGACACCAGAGGCTTTCTTT.